The clone carrying this T cell receptor beta chain was detected only a few times. It was during active infection that Seattle patients were enrolled and then longitudinally followed. In the original workflow: For nucleated cells, counts were estimated from reference gene primer amplification. Assay used: immunoSEQ multiplex PCR; TCRdb lists only in-frame clones, some missing. V and J calls and clone size follow that table, whereas D and trimming were derived from the DNA. The table shows 300,000 to 350,000 clones, with roughly 90% occurring only once. CDR1 and CDR2 (germline): MDHEN, SYDVKM. V shed 5 bases and J 7 bases; nucleotides not matched to a gene: 22. CDR3 length: 19 residues. These data belong to a study of blood T cell repertoires in COVID-19. Study overall: Samples representing acute and convalescent COVID-19 were sourced from the United States, Italy and Spain. T cells, B-cell-depleted T cells, or PBMCs provided the cDNA or gDNA that served as material.

This clonotype was obtained from a woman in her twenties or thirties with COVID-19, enrolled during active disease. The rearrangement joins TRBV28 to TRBJ2-7, with 11 nucleotides matching TRBD2. Sequenced: peripheral blood. The CDR3 nucleotides are TGTGCCAGCAGTCCACCGACAGGGGGAATAGCGGGAGGGCCTCTAGAGCAGTACTTC. This encodes CASSPPTGGIAGGPLEQYF.